This T cell receptor beta chain came from a study of early T cells in non-severe SARS-CoV-2 infection. The CDR3 is 15 residues long. Trimming took off 1 base at V and 9 bases at J, with 13 bases between the two ends. Germline CDR1 reads MNHNS; CDR2 reads SASEGT. The TCR library protocol attached unique molecular identifiers to the individual cDNA molecules. TCRdb passed the 5' RACE reads through MiXCR, listing each CDR3 protein once. The sample consists of under 30,000 distinct CDR3 sequences, approximately 6% of them appearing once. Specimen: whole blood. V usage is TRBV6-1 and J usage is TRBJ1-6; D gene unclear. The clonotype was recovered from an adult who was a healthcare worker with PCR-confirmed SARS-CoV-2 infection or an uninfected control (not recorded which). This CDR3 is CASSEVIGSRSPLHF. In DNA, the CDR3 is TGTGCCAGCAGTGAAGTAATAGGGTCTCGTTCACCCCTCCACTTT.